One TCR beta chain is described in this entry. This sample was included in a study of blood T cell repertoires in COVID-19. Overall study: Sites in the United States, Italy and Spain provided acute and convalescent COVID-19 samples. In each case, the material was cDNA or gDNA derived from T cells, B-cell-depleted T cells, or PBMCs.

Per the germline V gene, CDR1 is ENHRY and CDR2 is SYGVKD. The length of the CDR3 is 14 residues. J was trimmed by 4 bases and V by 4 bases; bases with no gene match: 4. Original data processing: Amplification of reference gene primers provided the estimated nucleated cell counts. Clones were read by immunoSEQ multiplex PCR, and TCRdb kept only the in-frame ones, dropping some. V and J calls plus clone size are reproduced from that table; the DNA served to infer D and trimming. The data show 250,000 or so clones, with about nine tenths seen just once and around 0.9% held by the top ten. Patients of the Seattle cohort, enrolled during active infection, were followed longitudinally.

This TCR came from a man aged 25-40 years with COVID-19, enrolled during active disease. The sequenced material came from peripheral blood. The rearrangement joins TRBV10-3 to TRBJ2-1; 7 positions agree with TRBD1. CDR3 sequence reads: CAISAGTEYNEQFF. CDR3 DNA sequence: TGTGCCATCAGTGCCGGGACAGAATACAATGAGCAGTTCTTC.